This is a list of T cell receptor beta chains from one sample in a study of shared clonotypes between healthy human individuals. Libraries were prepared by immunoSEQ multiplex PCR; TCRdb keeps only in-frame clonotypes and omits some of them. The sample lists 490,000 or so clones; around 80% were seen once. The sequenced material came from PBMCs. Receptors were obtained from a woman aged 35 to 49 in good health. Some clones in this sample may be carry-over from other donors' samples. CDR3s include the opening cysteine and the closing phenylalanine or tryptophan.

TRBJ2-7	TRBV4-1	CASSLEYSGTYEQYF
TRBJ2-1	TRBV28	CASSLFVGGRAKNEQFF
TRBJ2-5	TRBV5-4	CASSLDGTSQTQYF
TRBJ2-7	TRBV28	CASSTTGPYEQYF
TRBJ2-7	TRBV27	CASSPRTGPYKQYF
TRBJ2-1	TRBV7-2	CASGADHYNEQFF
TRBJ1-1	TRBV28	CASSLAEGGAAEAFF
TRBJ2-5	TRBV18	CASSPSSDETQYF
TRBJ1-1	TRBV5-1	CASRSWEGELYTEAFF
TRBJ2-7	TRBV7-2	CASSLQRGPYEQYF
TRBJ2-5	TRBV18	CASSPQRILEGSETQYF
TRBJ2-2	TRBV7-3	CASSFNRAGELFF
TRBJ2-4	TRBV5-5	CASSSPGTLQYF
TRBJ1-2	TRBV5-6	CASSLDTGDYGYTF
TRBJ1-5	TRBV30	CAWSVRLGSVQPQHF
TRBJ2-2	TRBV27	CASSRTRVIGELFF
TRBJ2-7	TRBV10-3	CAISEGRTSGTSYEQYF
TRBJ2-1	TRBV27	CASSLNGGRASYNEQFF
TRBJ1-3	TRBV4-1	CASSLDKTGTGNTIYF
TRBJ2-1	TRBV30	CAWSRDSIYNEQFF
TRBJ2-3	TRBV28	CASRNSGSHTDTQYF
TRBJ2-7	TRBV18	CASSPQTSGYEQYF
TRBJ1-4	TRBV30	CAWSVPNGLVLFF
TRBJ2-5	TRBV18	CASSPTSGNQETQYF
TRBJ1-5	TRBV25-1	CASSDSTGMVPQHF
TRBJ1-6	TRBV7-9	CASSLAGLDIFHF
TRBJ1-5	TRBV18	CASSPGRDGQPQHF
TRBJ1-1	TRBV5-1	CASSLRTGENTEAFF
TRBJ2-7	TRBV5-5	CASSRRTTGTYEQYF
TRBJ2-3	TRBV5-6	CASSLVSHADTQYF
TRBJ2-7	TRBV27	CASSFSSVHEQYF
TRBJ1-2	TRBV6-1	CASSEGFGDYGYTF